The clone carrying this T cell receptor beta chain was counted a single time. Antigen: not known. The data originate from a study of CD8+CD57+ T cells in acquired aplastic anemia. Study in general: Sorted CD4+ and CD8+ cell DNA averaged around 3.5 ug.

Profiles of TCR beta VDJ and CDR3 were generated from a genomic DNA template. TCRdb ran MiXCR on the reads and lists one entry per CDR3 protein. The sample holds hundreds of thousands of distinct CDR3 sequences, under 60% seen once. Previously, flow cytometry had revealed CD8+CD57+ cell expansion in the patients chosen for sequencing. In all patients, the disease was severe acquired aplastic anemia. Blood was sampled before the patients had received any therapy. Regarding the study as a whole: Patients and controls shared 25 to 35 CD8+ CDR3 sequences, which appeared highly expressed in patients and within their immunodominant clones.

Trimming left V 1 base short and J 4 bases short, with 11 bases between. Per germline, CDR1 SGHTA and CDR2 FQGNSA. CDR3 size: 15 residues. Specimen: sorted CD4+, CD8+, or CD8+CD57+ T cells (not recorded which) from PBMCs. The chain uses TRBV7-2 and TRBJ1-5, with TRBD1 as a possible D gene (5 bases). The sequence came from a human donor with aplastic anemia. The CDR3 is CASSLGQGMNQPQHF. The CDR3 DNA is TGTGCCAGCAGCTTAGGGCAGGGTATGAATCAGCCCCAGCATTTT.